One and the same sample provided the 24 T cell receptor beta chains below, sequenced in a study of blood T cell repertoires in COVID-19. Sequenced by immunoSEQ multiplex PCR; TCRdb stores in-frame clones only, minus some. The sample holds 130,000 or so clones, roughly 85% seen once. The sequenced sample was peripheral blood. The origin of the receptors is a human donor in a cohort sampled during active COVID-19.

The chain recombines TRBV7-7 with TRBJ2-2; tentatively, D is TRBD2 (5 bases). V lost 1 base to trimming and J lost 7 bases, with 13 bases between them. The CDR3 is 15 amino acids. CDR1 and CDR2 (germline): SSHAT, FNYEAQ (reference sequence). CDR3 residues: CASSLGLPGIGELFF. In nucleotides, the CDR3 is TGTGCCAGCAGCTTAGGTCTCCCGGGGATCGGGGAGCTGTTTTTT.

The rearrangement links TRBV5-4 to TRBJ1-6, with D perhaps matching TRBD1 (5 bases). The CDR3 is 16 amino acids. Between the trimmed V and J ends, which lost 0 bases and 11 bases, there was a span of 18 bases. Germline-derived CDR1 and CDR2 are SGHNT and YYREEE (reference sequence). The CDR3 loop reads CASSLEGAGGSPPLHF. The CDR3 DNA sequence: TGTGCCAGCAGCTTGGAAGGGGCAGGCGGGAGCCCACCCCTCCACTTT.

The rearrangement joins TRBV6-2 or TRBV6-3 to TRBJ1-2; 7 nucleotides match TRBD1. The germline gives CDR1 MNHEY, CDR2 SVGEGT. Trimming removed 4 bases from V and 2 bases from J; junction bases left unmatched: 10. The CDR3 has 16 residues. The CDR3 loop reads CASSLDGTALNYGYTF. CDR3 bases: TGTGCCAGCAGTTTAGACGGGACAGCTCTGAACTATGGCTACACCTTC.

This clone turned up a few times. The genes are TRBV29-1 and TRBJ1-2, with 8 bases matching TRBD1. The CDR3 has 14 residues. After removal of 4 bases from V and 10 bases from J, the junction contained 14 bases not matched to a gene. The V gene's germline CDR1 is SQVTM and CDR2 ANQGSEA. The CDR3 bases are TGCAGCGTTGGTCTCCTTGGGACAGGCACTGACTACACCTTC. This gives the protein CSVGLLGTGTDYTF.

V usage is TRBV28 and J usage is TRBJ2-6, with TRBD1 as a possible D gene (5 bases). There are 20 residues in the CDR3. The germline CDR1 and CDR2 sequences are MDHEN and SYDVKM. The V end lost 1 base, the J end lost 0 bases, and 19 bases lay between the germline ends. In nucleotides, the CDR3 is TGTGCCAGCAGTTTATCCGCCTACGGCAGGGCTCTCTCTGGGGCCAACGTCCTGACTTTC. Residues: CASSLSAYGRALSGANVLTF. Drawing the rest from reference TRBV28 and TRBJ2-6, the complete variable domain is DVKVTQSSRYLVKRTGEKVFLECVQDMDHENMFWYRQDPGLGLRLIYFSYDVKMKEKGDIPEGYSVSREKKERFSLILESASTNQTSMYLCASSLSAYGRALSGANVLTFGAGSRLTVL.

The rearrangement links TRBV6-1 to TRBJ2-7; tentative D call: TRBD1 (6 bases). The CDR3 is 14 amino acids. Germline V lookup: CDR1 MNHNS, CDR2 SASEGT. With 2 bases removed from V and 2 bases from J, the gap between germline ends came to 10 bases. CDR3 region: CASSELQGPYEQYF. As DNA, the CDR3 is TGTGCCAGCAGTGAACTCCAGGGGCCCTACGAGCAGTACTTC.

V usage is TRBV6-1 and J usage is TRBJ1-2, with TRBD1 matching 9 bases. CDR3 length: 18 residues. V shed 4 bases, J shed 6 bases, and the junction held 18 bases outside the gene matches. In germline, CDR1 is MNHNS, CDR2 SASEGT. CDR3 region: CASSARSMGQGLFHGYTF. The CDR3 nucleotides are TGTGCCAGCAGTGCCCGTTCTATGGGACAGGGCCTATTTCATGGCTACACCTTC.

V is TRBV7-8 and J is TRBJ1-5; no clear D. This CDR3 spans 13 amino acids. The V and J ends lost 2 bases and 3 bases respectively, with 5 bases between them. CDR1 is SGHVS, CDR2 FQNEAQ, per germline. The CDR3 DNA is TGTGCCAGCAGCTTAATAATCAATCAGCCCCAGCATTTT. Its translation is CASSLIINQPQHF.

The chain recombines TRBV20-1 with TRBJ2-5; a weak D match, TRBD2 (6 bases). Germline V gene sequence: CDR1 DFQATT, CDR2 SNEGSKA (reference sequence). The V end lost 3 bases, the J end lost 1 base, and 12 bases lay between the germline ends. The CDR3 consists of 14 residues. The CDR3: CSASLAGSQETQYF. DNA of the CDR3: TGCAGTGCTAGTCTGGCGGGGAGCCAAGAGACCCAGTACTTC.

The chain carries TRBV5-1 and TRBJ2-5; 9 bases agree with TRBD1. CDR1 SGHRS and CDR2 YFSETQ come from the germline V gene. The CDR3 runs 14 residues. Trimming at V came to 6 bases and at J to 5 bases, leaving 8 bases not matched to a gene. Written as DNA, the CDR3 is TGCGCCAGCACCACAGGGGGCGGTTATGAGACCCAGTACTTC. Translated, it gives CASTTGGGYETQYF.

In nucleotides, the CDR3 is TGTGCCAGCAGTTCACGGGTTGGCCAAGAGACCCAGTACTTC. It codes for CASSSRVGQETQYF. This chain links TRBV28 with TRBJ2-5, with D unresolved. CDR1 MDHEN and CDR2 SYDVKM come from the germline V gene. V lost 4 bases and J lost 1, with 10 bases in between. This CDR3 is built from 14 residues.

The V gene is TRBV6-1, the J gene TRBJ1-2; TRBD1 matches at 7 bases. The V gene end was trimmed by 5 bases and the J gene end by 6 bases; junction bases not matched to a gene: 9. In germline, CDR1 is MNHNS, CDR2 SASEGT. The CDR3 runs to 14 residues. CDR3 amino acids: CASSSPGQANGYTF. CDR3 nucleotides: TGTGCCAGCAGTTCCCCAGGACAGGCAAATGGCTACACCTTC.

V gene TRBV6-5 combines with J gene TRBJ2-4; 9 bases align to TRBD1. This CDR3 is built from 12 residues. The germline gives CDR1 MNHEY, CDR2 SVGAGI. V trimming: 8 bases; J trimming: 4 bases; junction bases outside the gene matches: 0. The CDR3 DNA follows: TGTGCCAGCGACAGGGGGAAAAACATTCAGTACTTC. As protein: CASDRGKNIQYF.

This chain links TRBV24-1 with TRBJ2-6, with TRBD1 matching over 8 bases. Looked up from germline, CDR1 is KGHDR and CDR2 is SFDVKD. The CDR3 spans 17 residues. The V gene end was trimmed by 3 bases and the J gene end by 1 base; junction bases not matched to a gene: 4. CDR3 sequence reads: CATSDPRQGSGANVLTF. CDR3 nucleotide sequence: TGTGCCACCAGTGATCCCAGACAGGGGTCTGGGGCCAACGTCCTGACTTTC.

The CDR3, as DNA: TGTGCCAGCAGCAAATGGACAGGGTCTAATTCACCCCTCCACTTT. The encoded protein is CASSKWTGSNSPLHF. The chain joins TRBV7-9 to TRBJ1-6; 8 bases match TRBD1. The CDR3 sequence is 15 residues long. The junction had 6 bases not matched to a gene; V was cut back by 5 bases and J by 6 bases. Germline V gene sequence: CDR1 SEHNR, CDR2 FQNEAQ (reference sequence).

The V gene is TRBV7-9, the J gene TRBJ1-1; 7 bases align to TRBD1. J lost 5 bases, V lost 4 bases, and 4 bases had no gene match. CDR1 and CDR2 (germline): SEHNR, FQNEAQ (reference sequence). CDR3 length equals 13 residues. The CDR3 nucleotides read TGTGCCAGCAGCTCGACACAGGGGACTGAAGCTTTCTTT. This sequence encodes CASSSTQGTEAFF.

This clone was observed a handful of times. The genes are TRBV23-1 and TRBJ1-1; D not resolved. TRBV23-1 is an ORF; its function is uncertain. There are 14 residues in the CDR3. V was trimmed by 8 bases and J by 1 base, leaving 14 bases between them. The CDR3 protein is CASAVGVENTEAFF. CDR3 coding DNA: TGCGCCAGCGCTGTCGGGGTAGAGAACACTGAAGCTTTCTTT.

This clone has only a few counts. The chain is built from TRBV20-1 and TRBJ1-4; D gene ambiguous. Trimming took 7 bases from V and 8 from J, leaving 11 bases between them. The CDR3 spans 11 residues. CDR1 and CDR2 from the germline V gene are DFQATT and SNEGSKA (reference sequence). Here the CDR3 reads CSGRRLEKLFF. The DNA for the CDR3 is TGCAGTGGGAGGCGCCTCGAAAAACTGTTTTTT.

This chain joins TRBV2 and TRBJ1-1; 11 bases match TRBD1. This CDR3 contains 14 residues. With 9 bases clipped from V and 1 base from J, the junction kept 4 bases outside the gene matches. Germline V gene lookup returns CDR1 SNHLY and CDR2 FYNNEI. The CDR3 sequence: CASTGTGGNTEAFF. For the CDR3, the DNA is TGTGCCAGTACCGGGACAGGGGGGAACACTGAAGCTTTCTTT.

The V gene is TRBV18, the J gene TRBJ1-1; 9 bases match TRBD1. The trim removed 2 bases at V and 0 bases at J, leaving 4 bases unmatched. The length of the CDR3 is 16 residues. Germline V lookup: CDR1 KGHSH, CDR2 LQKENI. This chain's CDR3 is CASSPSGQGMNTEAFF. The CDR3, as DNA: TGTGCCAGCTCACCATCGGGACAGGGTATGAACACTGAAGCTTTCTTT.

The V call is TRBV5-6, the J call TRBJ2-7, with TRBD1 as a possible D gene (6 bases). CDR1 is SGHDT and CDR2 is YYEEEE in the germline V gene. V was trimmed by 5 bases and J by 1 base, leaving 13 bases between them. The CDR3 runs 14 residues. Here the CDR3 DNA reads TGTGCCAGCAGTAATACAGGGCCTTCCTACGAGCAGTACTTC. This sequence encodes CASSNTGPSYEQYF.

The sample holds one count of this clone. The V gene is TRBV28, the J gene TRBJ2-7; a possible D gene is TRBD1 (5 bases). The CDR3 runs 14 residues. Germline V CDR1 and CDR2: MDHEN, SYDVKM. The germline V and J ends were trimmed by 7 bases and 0 bases, with 13 bases remaining between them. CDR3 amino acids: CASTSTAFSYEQYF. Here the CDR3 DNA reads TGTGCCAGCACGTCGACAGCGTTCTCCTACGAGCAGTACTTC.

This clone was found once. The chain combines TRBV7-2 with TRBJ2-3; no reliable D call. Germline CDR1 reads SGHTA; CDR2 reads FQGNSA. This CDR3 has 16 amino acids. Trimming pared 5 bases from V and 0 bases from J, leaving 15 bases between. CDR3 amino acids: CASSPGSTTSTDTQYF. CDR3 sequence (DNA): TGTGCCAGCAGCCCCGGTAGTACCACCAGCACAGATACGCAGTATTTT.

This chain joins TRBV18 and TRBJ1-5, with TRBD1 matching over 7 bases. Germline V gene lookup returns CDR1 KGHSH and CDR2 LQKENI. The length of the CDR3 is 15 residues. The V segment lost 3 bases and the J segment 6 bases; nucleotides outside the gene matches: 8. The CDR3 region has the DNA TGTGCCAGCTCACCCGGGACAGATAGGAGTCAGCCCCAGCATTTT. Translating it yields CASSPGTDRSQPQHF.